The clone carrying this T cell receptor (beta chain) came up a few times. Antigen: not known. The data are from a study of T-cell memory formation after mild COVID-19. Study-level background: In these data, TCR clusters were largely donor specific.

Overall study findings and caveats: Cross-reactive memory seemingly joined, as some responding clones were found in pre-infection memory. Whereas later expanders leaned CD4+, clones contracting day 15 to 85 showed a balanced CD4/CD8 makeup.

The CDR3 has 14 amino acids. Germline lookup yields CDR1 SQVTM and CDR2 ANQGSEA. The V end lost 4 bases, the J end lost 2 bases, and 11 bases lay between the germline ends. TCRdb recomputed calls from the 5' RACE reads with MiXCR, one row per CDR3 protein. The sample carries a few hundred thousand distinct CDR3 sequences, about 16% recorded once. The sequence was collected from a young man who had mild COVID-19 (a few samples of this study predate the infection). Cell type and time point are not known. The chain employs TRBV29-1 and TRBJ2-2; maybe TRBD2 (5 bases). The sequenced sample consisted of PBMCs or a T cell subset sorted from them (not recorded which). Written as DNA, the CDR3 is TGCAGCGTTGGACTCGGGGTCAACACCGGGGAGCTGTTTTTT. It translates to CSVGLGVNTGELFF.